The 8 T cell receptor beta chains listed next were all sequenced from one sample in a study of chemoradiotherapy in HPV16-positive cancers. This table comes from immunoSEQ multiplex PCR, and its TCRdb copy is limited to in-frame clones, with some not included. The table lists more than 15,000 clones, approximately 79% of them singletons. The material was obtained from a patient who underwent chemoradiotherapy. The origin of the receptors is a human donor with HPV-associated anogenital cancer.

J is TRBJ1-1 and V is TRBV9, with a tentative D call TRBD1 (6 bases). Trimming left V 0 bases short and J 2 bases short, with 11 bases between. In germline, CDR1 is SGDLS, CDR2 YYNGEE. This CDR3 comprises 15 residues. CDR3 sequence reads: CASSVVGRGNTEAFF. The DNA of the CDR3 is TGTGCCAGCAGCGTAGTTGGCAGGGGAAACACTGAAGCTTTCTTT.

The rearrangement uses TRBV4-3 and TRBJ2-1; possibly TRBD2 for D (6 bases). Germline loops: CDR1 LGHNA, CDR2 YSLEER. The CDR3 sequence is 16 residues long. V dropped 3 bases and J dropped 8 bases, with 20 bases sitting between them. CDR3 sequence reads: CASSQGASGVGDEQFF. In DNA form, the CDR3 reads TGCGCCAGCAGCCAGGGTGCATCGGGGGTGGGGGATGAGCAGTTCTTC.

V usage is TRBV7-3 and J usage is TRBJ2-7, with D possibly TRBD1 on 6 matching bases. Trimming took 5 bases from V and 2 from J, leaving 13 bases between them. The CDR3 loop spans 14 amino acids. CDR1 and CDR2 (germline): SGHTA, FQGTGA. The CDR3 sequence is CASSPQGGTYEQYF. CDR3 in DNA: TGTGCCAGCAGCCCACAGGGTGGGACCTACGAGCAGTACTTC.

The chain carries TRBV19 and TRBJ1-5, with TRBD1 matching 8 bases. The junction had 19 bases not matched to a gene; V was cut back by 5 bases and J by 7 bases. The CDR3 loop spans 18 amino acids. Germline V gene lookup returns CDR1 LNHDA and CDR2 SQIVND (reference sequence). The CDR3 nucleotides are TGTGCCAGTAGTTTAAGGACAGGGAGGGGTATTAGTGGACAGCCCCAGCATTTT. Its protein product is CASSLRTGRGISGQPQHF. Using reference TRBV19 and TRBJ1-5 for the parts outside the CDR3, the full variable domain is DGGITQSPKYLFRKEGQNVTLSCEQNLNHDAMYWYRQDPGQGLRLIYYSQIVNDFQKGDIAEGYSVSREKKESFPLTVTSAQKNPTAFYLCASSLRTGRGISGQPQHFGDGTRLSIL.

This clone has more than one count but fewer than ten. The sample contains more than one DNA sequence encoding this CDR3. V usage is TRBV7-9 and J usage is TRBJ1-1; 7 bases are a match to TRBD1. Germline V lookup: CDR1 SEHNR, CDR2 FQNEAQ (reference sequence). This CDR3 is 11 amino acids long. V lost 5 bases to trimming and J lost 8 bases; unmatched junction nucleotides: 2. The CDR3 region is CASSPDREAFF. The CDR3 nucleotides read TGTGCCAGCAGCCCGGACAGGGAAGCTTTCTTT.

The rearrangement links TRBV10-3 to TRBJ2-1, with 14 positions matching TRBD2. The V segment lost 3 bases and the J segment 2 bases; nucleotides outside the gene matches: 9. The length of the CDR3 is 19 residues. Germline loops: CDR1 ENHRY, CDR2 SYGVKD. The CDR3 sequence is CAISDPSGTSGGAYNEQFF. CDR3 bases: TGTGCCATCAGTGACCCCAGCGGGACTAGCGGGGGCGCCTACAATGAGCAGTTCTTC.

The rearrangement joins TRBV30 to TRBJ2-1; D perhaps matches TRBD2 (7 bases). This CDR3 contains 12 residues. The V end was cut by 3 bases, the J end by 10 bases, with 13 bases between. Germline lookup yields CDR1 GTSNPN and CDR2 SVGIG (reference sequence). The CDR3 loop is CAWRGGGLEQFF. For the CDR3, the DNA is TGTGCCTGGAGAGGGGGGGGATTAGAGCAGTTCTTC.

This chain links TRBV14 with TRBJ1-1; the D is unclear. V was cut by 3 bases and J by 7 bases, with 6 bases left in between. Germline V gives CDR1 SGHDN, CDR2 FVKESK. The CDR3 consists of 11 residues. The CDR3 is CASSHWNEAFF. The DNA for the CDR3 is TGTGCCAGCAGCCATTGGAATGAAGCTTTCTTT.